These 3 T cell receptor beta chains were all obtained from the same sample, sequenced in a study of CXCR3-negative and CXCR3-positive naive CD8 T cells. The TRB cDNA libraries were prepared by 5' RACE with UMI labels. Each CDR3 protein gets one entry in TCRdb, which reprocessed the 5' RACE reads and gives no DNA. Its table records about 90,000 distinct CDR3 sequences. Sequencing input: naive CXCR3- CD8+ T cells from blood. Subset in this sample: CD45RO-CCR7+CD27+CD95- naive CD8+ T cells lacking CXCR3 (TNR3-). The receptors here all came from a human donor in good health. Some clones in this sample may be carry-over from other donors' samples.

The chain joins TRBV7-9 to TRBJ1-5. This CDR3 has 12 residues. CDR1 and CDR2 from the germline V gene are SEHNR and FQNEAQ (reference sequence). CDR3: CASSPDGQPQHF.

The chain couples TRBV7-9 to TRBJ2-1; TCRdb calls TRBD2, which cannot be checked without DNA. From germline, CDR1 is SEHNR and CDR2 FQNEAQ (reference sequence). The CDR3 runs to 12 residues. The CDR3: CASSLVGLEQFF.

V gene TRBV24-1 combines with J gene TRBJ2-5; TCRdb selects TRBD1, and the lack of DNA leaves this call unchecked. This CDR3 contains 16 residues. The V gene's germline CDR1 is KGHDR and CDR2 SFDVKD. CDR3 sequence: CVTSDFRTGVRETQYF.